A single sample gave rise to the 21 T cell receptor beta chains below, sequenced in a study of OX40 agonist ivuxolimab in advanced cancers. The data were produced by immunoSEQ multiplex PCR, yet TCRdb's version contains in-frame clones alone and is incomplete. In the table there are 45,000 to 50,000 clones, approximately 88% of which are singletons. This sample comprised CD4+ or CD8+ T cells sorted from blood, obtained in a trial of the OX40 agonist ivuxolimab. Receptor source: an adult with an advanced solid tumor such as melanoma, head and neck, liver or kidney cancer.

The chain is built from TRBV6-5 and TRBJ2-7; no clear D. The V end was cut by 5 bases, the J end by 5 bases, with 13 bases between. From germline, CDR1 is MNHEY and CDR2 SVGAGI. The length of the CDR3 is 13 residues. In DNA form, the CDR3 reads TGTGCCAGCAGTCAGAATTTTGTAGACGAGCAGTACTTC. This translates into CASSQNFVDEQYF.

This sequence joins TRBV7-3 and TRBJ1-1; 9 bases are a match to TRBD1. With V trimmed by 5 bases and J by 0 bases, 13 bases remained unmatched. The germline V gene has CDR1 SGHTA and CDR2 FQGTGA. This CDR3 is built from 18 residues. This chain's CDR3 is CASSPKSTGGAMNTEAFF. In nucleotides, the CDR3 is TGTGCCAGCAGCCCGAAATCGACAGGGGGAGCCATGAACACTGAAGCTTTCTTT. Full variable domain (rest looked up from reference TRBV7-3 and TRBJ1-1): GAGVSQTPSNKVTEKGKYVELRCDPISGHTALYWYRQSLGQGPEFLIYFQGTGAADDSGLPNDRFFAVRPEGSVSTLKIQRTERGDSAVYLCASSPKSTGGAMNTEAFFGQGTRLTVV.

V usage is TRBV11-2 and J usage is TRBJ1-2; no definite D call. V was cut by 4 bases and J by 4 bases, with 10 bases left in between. CDR1 is SGHAT and CDR2 is FQNNGV in the germline V gene. There are 13 residues in the CDR3. This chain's CDR3 is CASSSGPFYGYTF. Written as DNA, the CDR3 is TGTGCCAGCAGCTCCGGCCCGTTCTATGGCTACACCTTC.

The rearrangement links TRBV15 to TRBJ1-6; D call uncertain. Germline CDR1 reads LNHNV; CDR2 reads YYDKDF (reference sequence). The CDR3 loop spans 14 amino acids. Trimming removed 0 bases at V and 6 bases at J, with 6 bases between. The CDR3 is CATSRDGSNSPLHF. In DNA form, the CDR3 reads TGTGCCACCAGCAGAGACGGTTCTAATTCACCCCTCCACTTT. The full variable domain, in which reference TRBV15 and TRBJ1-6 provide the parts outside the CDR3, is DAMVIQNPRYQVTQFGKPVTLSCSQTLNHNVMYWYQQKSSQAPKLLFHYYDKDFNNEADTPDNFQSRRPNTSFCFLDIRSPGLGDTAMYLCATSRDGSNSPLHFGNGTRLTVT.

V and J are TRBV9 and TRBJ1-1, with D perhaps matching TRBD1 (5 bases). Trimming stripped 2 bases from V and 1 base from J, with 12 bases between. This CDR3 has 15 residues. Germline V gives CDR1 SGDLS, CDR2 YYNGEE. CDR3 DNA: TGTGCCAGCAGCGTTTATTGGGGCCAGAACACTGAAGCTTTCTTT. Protein product: CASSVYWGQNTEAFF.

The chain is built from TRBV4-1 and TRBJ1-5; TRBD1 might be the D (5 bases). The V end lost 1 base, the J end lost 6 bases, and 13 bases lay between the germline ends. The CDR3 spans 15 residues. Germline V gene sequence: CDR1 MGHRA, CDR2 YSYEKL. CDR3 sequence: CASSQVRDGLQPQHF. CDR3 coding DNA: TGCGCCAGCAGCCAAGTCCGGGACGGCCTTCAGCCCCAGCATTTT.

The chain links TRBV7-8 to TRBJ1-6, with 10 bases matching TRBD1. CDR1 and CDR2 (germline): SGHVS, FQNEAQ. The CDR3 has 21 residues. J gave up 0 bases and V 1 base, and 12 bases lay outside the gene matches. Here the CDR3 reads CASSLGYRVGQGSSYNSPLHF. The DNA for the CDR3 is TGTGCCAGCAGCTTAGGGTATCGGGTGGGACAGGGGAGCTCCTATAATTCACCCCTCCACTTT.

The chain uses TRBV4-2 and TRBJ1-1; 9 nucleotides match TRBD1. The CDR3 consists of 17 residues. The V segment lost 6 bases and the J segment 1 base; nucleotides outside the gene matches: 12. Germline V CDR1 and CDR2: LGHNA, YNFKEQ. This CDR3 reads CASSDVPGQGTNTEAFF. The CDR3 bases are TGTGCCAGCAGTGATGTACCGGGACAGGGCACGAACACTGAAGCTTTCTTT.

The gene calls are TRBV19 and TRBJ1-6; D not resolved. The V end was cut by 5 bases, the J end by 12 bases, with 14 bases between. The CDR3 is 13 residues long. From germline, CDR1 is LNHDA and CDR2 SQIVND (reference sequence). CDR3 in amino acids: CASSFGPNGPLHF. For the CDR3, the DNA is TGTGCCAGTAGTTTCGGACCTAATGGACCCCTCCACTTT. The whole variable domain, filled in from reference TRBV19 and TRBJ1-6, reads DGGITQSPKYLFRKEGQNVTLSCEQNLNHDAMYWYRQDPGQGLRLIYYSQIVNDFQKGDIAEGYSVSREKKESFPLTVTSAQKNPTAFYLCASSFGPNGPLHFGNGTRLTVT.

The V and J genes are TRBV14 and TRBJ2-3; no firm D call. This CDR3 has 14 residues. Germline loops: CDR1 SGHDN, CDR2 FVKESK. With 0 bases removed from V and 2 bases from J, the gap between germline ends came to 6 bases. CDR3 coding DNA: TGTGCCAGCAGCCAAGATTCTTACACAGATACGCAGTATTTT. Residues: CASSQDSYTDTQYF.

The rearrangement uses TRBV19 and TRBJ2-7, with TRBD2 identical over 8 bases. In germline, CDR1 is LNHDA, CDR2 SQIVND (reference sequence). The CDR3 sequence is 16 residues long. J lost 1 base, V lost 3 bases, and 8 bases had no gene match. This chain's CDR3 is CASSIRSGSASYEQYF. DNA for the CDR3: TGTGCCAGTAGTATCAGAAGCGGGAGCGCATCCTACGAGCAGTACTTC.

The J gene is TRBJ2-1, the V gene TRBV7-9, with 8 bases lining up with TRBD1. V was clipped by 5 bases and J by 6 bases; unmatched bases: 9. Germline V gene data show CDR1 as SEHNR and CDR2 as FQNEAQ (reference sequence). The CDR3 contains 15 residues. The DNA of the CDR3 is TGTGCCAGCAGCCCGCCGCAGGGGGCGGGCAATGAGCAGTTCTTC. This translates into CASSPPQGAGNEQFF.

This chain joins TRBV2 and TRBJ1-3, with D possibly TRBD1 on 5 matching bases. The CDR3 is 15 residues long. V dropped 3 bases and J dropped 0 bases, with 9 bases sitting between them. Germline CDR1 reads SNHLY; CDR2 reads FYNNEI. CDR3 region: CASSEDISSGNTIYF. The CDR3 DNA sequence: TGTGCCAGCAGTGAGGACATCAGCTCTGGAAACACCATATATTTT.

This sequence joins TRBV6-5 and TRBJ2-2, with 9 positions matching TRBD1. The germline V gene encodes CDR1 MNHEY and CDR2 SVGAGI. J was trimmed by 6 bases and V by 2 bases; bases with no gene match: 4. This CDR3 spans 15 amino acids. The CDR3 sequence: CASSYDDRGSGELFF. CDR3 coding DNA: TGTGCCAGCAGTTACGATGACAGGGGGTCCGGGGAGCTGTTTTTT.

This chain uses TRBV2 with TRBJ2-7; the D is unclear. The CDR3 loop spans 15 amino acids. Germline-derived CDR1 and CDR2 are SNHLY and FYNNEI. V was trimmed by 7 bases and J by 1 base, leaving 17 bases between them. The CDR3 DNA follows: TGTGCCAGCATTAGGTGGGCTAGATCGTCCTACGAGCAGTACTTC. Protein product: CASIRWARSSYEQYF.

The chain has TRBV6-4 and TRBJ2-3, with D unclear. With 4 bases removed from V and 1 base from J, the gap between germline ends came to 6 bases. Germline values: CDR1 MRHNA, CDR2 SNTAGT. CDR3 length equals 13 residues. The CDR3 sequence is CASSAGGTDTQYF. In DNA, the CDR3 is TGTGCCAGCAGTGCGGGTGGCACAGATACGCAGTATTTT.

This CDR3 reads CSVEGRSYGYTF. The CDR3 bases are TGCAGCGTCGAGGGGAGATCCTATGGCTACACCTTC. The chain carries TRBV29-1 and TRBJ1-2; D perhaps matches TRBD1 (5 bases). The CDR3 extends over 12 amino acids. V shed 6 bases and J shed 4 bases, with 12 bases lying between them. Germline CDR1 reads SQVTM; CDR2 reads ANQGSEA.

The chain carries TRBV9 and TRBJ1-3; D is possibly TRBD1 (5 bases). The CDR3 length is 14 residues. V lost 3 bases to trimming and J lost 3 bases, with 10 bases between them. Germline values: CDR1 SGDLS, CDR2 YYNGEE. This chain's CDR3 is CASSEQGSGNTIYF. The CDR3 bases are TGTGCCAGCAGCGAGCAGGGAAGTGGAAACACCATATATTTT.

The gene calls are TRBV7-9 and TRBJ1-1, with D tentatively TRBD1 (5 bases). The V and J ends lost 7 bases and 7 bases respectively, with 16 bases between them. This CDR3 contains 13 residues. Per germline, CDR1 SEHNR and CDR2 FQNEAQ (reference sequence). CDR3 coding DNA: TGTGCCAGCAACGCAGGGAGGCGGGGTGAAGCTTTCTTT. It encodes CASNAGRRGEAFF.

The V gene is TRBV27, the J gene TRBJ2-5, with D possibly being TRBD1 (6 bases). Germline CDR1 MNHEY, CDR2 SMNVEV (reference sequence). The length of the CDR3 is 10 residues. V was trimmed by 5 bases and J by 8 bases, leaving 6 bases between them. CDR3 coding DNA: TGTGCCAGCAGTGGGGGCACCCAGTACTTC. Translating it yields CASSGGTQYF.

This sequence joins TRBV5-1 and TRBJ1-5, with D perhaps TRBD1 (6 bases). The length of the CDR3 is 14 residues. CDR1 and CDR2 (germline): SGHRS, YFSETQ. Trimming shortened V by 4 bases and J by 5 bases, and 13 bases separated the two germline ends. CDR3 coding DNA: TGCGCCAGCAGCCCCCTCCCAGGGGATCAGCCCCAGCATTTT. It yields the protein CASSPLPGDQPQHF.